The sequence of this TCR beta chain was determined in a study of glioma-infiltrating T cells. Study observations and caveats: Very few CDR3 sequences were shared between tissue and blood. Above-expected tissue-blood divergence occurred in all gliomas, most in low-grade ones.

Using RNA template, CDR3s of TCR alpha and beta were amplified with iRepertoire arm-PCR. For one-step reverse transcription and amplification, roughly 95-450 ng of tissue mRNA or PBMC total RNA was used. TCRdb independently ran MiXCR on the multiplex PCR reads; one entry per CDR3 protein. In the table there are around 130,000 distinct CDR3 sequences, roughly a quarter of which are singletons. Germline-derived CDR1 and CDR2 are KGHSH and LQKENI. Germline trimming cut 6 bases from V and 8 bases from J; bases unmatched to any gene: 13. This CDR3 is 15 amino acids long. With regard to this clonotype: Antigen unknown.

The sequence was collected from a human donor with low-grade glioma or glioblastoma, undergoing nonglioma brain surgery, or in good health (not recorded which). The sample consisted of glioma tissue, nonneoplastic brain tissue, or PBMCs (not recorded which). This rearrangement joins TRBV18 to TRBJ1-1; 9 bases are a match to TRBD1. The CDR3 sequence: CASSPSPGTGSEAFF. The CDR3 DNA is TGTGCCAGCTCGCCCAGTCCAGGGACAGGGAGCGAAGCTTTCTTT.